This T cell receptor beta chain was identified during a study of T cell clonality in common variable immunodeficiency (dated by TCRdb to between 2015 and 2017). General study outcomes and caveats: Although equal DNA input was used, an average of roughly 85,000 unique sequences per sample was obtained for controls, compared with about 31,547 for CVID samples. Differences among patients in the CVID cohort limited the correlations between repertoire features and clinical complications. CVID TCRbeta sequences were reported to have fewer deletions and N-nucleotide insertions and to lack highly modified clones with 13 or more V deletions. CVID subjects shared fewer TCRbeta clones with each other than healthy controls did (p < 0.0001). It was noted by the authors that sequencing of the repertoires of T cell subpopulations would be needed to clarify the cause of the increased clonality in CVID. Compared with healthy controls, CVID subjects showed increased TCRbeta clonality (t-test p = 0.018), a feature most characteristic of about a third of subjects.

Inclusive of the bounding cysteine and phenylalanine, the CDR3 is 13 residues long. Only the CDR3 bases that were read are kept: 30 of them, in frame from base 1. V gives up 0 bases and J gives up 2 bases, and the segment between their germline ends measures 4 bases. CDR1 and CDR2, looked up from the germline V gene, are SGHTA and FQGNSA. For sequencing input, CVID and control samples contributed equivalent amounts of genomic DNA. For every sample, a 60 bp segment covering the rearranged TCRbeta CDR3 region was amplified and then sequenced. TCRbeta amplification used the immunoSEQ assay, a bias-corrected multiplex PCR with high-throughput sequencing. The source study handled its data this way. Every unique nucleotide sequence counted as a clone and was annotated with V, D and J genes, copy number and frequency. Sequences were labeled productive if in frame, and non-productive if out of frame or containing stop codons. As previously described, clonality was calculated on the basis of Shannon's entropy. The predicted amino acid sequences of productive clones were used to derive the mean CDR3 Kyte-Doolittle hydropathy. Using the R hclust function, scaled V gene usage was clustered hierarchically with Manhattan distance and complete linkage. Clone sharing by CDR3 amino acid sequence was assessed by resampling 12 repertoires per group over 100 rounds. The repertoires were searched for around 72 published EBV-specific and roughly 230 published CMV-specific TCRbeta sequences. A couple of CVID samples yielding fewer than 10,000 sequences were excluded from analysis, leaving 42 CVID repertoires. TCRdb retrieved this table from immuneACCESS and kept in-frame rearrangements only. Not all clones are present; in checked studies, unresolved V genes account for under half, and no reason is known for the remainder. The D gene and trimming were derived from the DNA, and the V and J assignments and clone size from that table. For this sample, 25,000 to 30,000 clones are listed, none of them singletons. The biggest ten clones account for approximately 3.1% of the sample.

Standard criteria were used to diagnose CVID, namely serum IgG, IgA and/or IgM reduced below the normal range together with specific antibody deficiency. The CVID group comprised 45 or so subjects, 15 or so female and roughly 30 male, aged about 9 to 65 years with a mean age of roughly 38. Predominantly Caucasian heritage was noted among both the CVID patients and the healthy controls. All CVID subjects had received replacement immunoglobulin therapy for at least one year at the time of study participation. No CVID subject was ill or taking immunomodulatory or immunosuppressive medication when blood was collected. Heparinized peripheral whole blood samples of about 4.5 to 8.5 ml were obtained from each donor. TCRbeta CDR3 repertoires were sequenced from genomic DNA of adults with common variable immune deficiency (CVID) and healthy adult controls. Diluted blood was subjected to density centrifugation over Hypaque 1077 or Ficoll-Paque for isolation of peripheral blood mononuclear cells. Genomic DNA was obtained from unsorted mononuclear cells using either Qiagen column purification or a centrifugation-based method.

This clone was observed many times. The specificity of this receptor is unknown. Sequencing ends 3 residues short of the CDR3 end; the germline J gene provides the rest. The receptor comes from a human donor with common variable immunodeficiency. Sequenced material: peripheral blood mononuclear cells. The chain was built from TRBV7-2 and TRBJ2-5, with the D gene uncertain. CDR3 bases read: TGTGCCAGCAGCTTAGCCCCGCAAGAGACC. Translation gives CASSLAPQET. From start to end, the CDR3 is CASSLAPQETQYF.